This T cell receptor (beta chain) was observed in a study of T cells after yellow fever vaccination. TCRdb recomputed calls from the 5' RACE reads with MiXCR, one row per CDR3 protein. The sample yields some 350,000 distinct CDR3 sequences, approximately 10% seen once. Trimming took off 0 bases at V and 4 bases at J, with 10 bases between the two ends. CDR1 SGHNT and CDR2 YYREEE come from the germline V gene (reference sequence). CDR3 length: 15 amino acids. This receptor was taken from a man between 18 and 35 years old who received the YFV17D yellow fever vaccine. This chain joins TRBV5-4 and TRBJ2-2, with D perhaps TRBD2 (6 bases). The source was PBMCs, collected on the day of the first yellow fever vaccination. This chain's CDR3 is CASSLAGGSTGELFF. The CDR3 DNA is TGTGCCAGCAGCTTGGCTGGGGGGAGCACCGGGGAGCTGTTTTTT.